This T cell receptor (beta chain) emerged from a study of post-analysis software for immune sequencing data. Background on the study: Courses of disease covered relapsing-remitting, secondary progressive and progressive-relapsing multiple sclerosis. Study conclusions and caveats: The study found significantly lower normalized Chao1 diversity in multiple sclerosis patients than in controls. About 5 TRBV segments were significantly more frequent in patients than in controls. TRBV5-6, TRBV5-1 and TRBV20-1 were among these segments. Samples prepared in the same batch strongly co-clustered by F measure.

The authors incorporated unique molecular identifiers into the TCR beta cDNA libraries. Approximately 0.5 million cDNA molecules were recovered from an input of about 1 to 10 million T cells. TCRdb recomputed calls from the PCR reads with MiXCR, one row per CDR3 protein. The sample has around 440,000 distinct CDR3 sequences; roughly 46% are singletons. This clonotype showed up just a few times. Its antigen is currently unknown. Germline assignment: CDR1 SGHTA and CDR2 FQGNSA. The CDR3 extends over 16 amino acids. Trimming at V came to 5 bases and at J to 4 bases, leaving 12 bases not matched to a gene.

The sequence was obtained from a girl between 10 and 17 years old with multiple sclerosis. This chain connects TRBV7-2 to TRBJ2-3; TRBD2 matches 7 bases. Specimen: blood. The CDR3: CASSEEAGRPADTQYF. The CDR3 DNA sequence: TGTGCCAGCAGCGAAGAAGCGGGGAGACCGGCAGATACGCAGTATTTT.